This T cell receptor beta chain was identified during a study of blood T cell repertoires in COVID-19 (dated by TCRdb to 2020 to 2022). Concerning the study at large: Collaborator samples came from the United States, Italy and Spain and covered acute and convalescent phases of COVID-19. Samples came from the ongoing ImmuneRACE study (first 160 participants) plus 1,254 subjects from 6 global collaborators. A de-identified subject ID, COVID-19 status, age in years and sex were almost always included in the sample metadata. A freely available public database, intended as a resource for researchers studying the immune response to SARS-CoV-2, is where the repertoires were released. The prospective study material was composed of cDNA or gDNA derived from T cells, B-cell-depleted T cells, or PBMCs. The dataset comprised deeply sampled blood TCRbeta repertoires from subjects exposed to, actively infected with, or recovered from COVID-19. Where available, HLA class I and class II types were obtained from metadata supplied by the sample provider rather than from assay-based typing.

Based on the germline V gene, the CDR1 and CDR2 sequences are SGDLS and YYNGEE. V is trimmed back by 3 bases and J by 3 bases, and the junction contains 6 bases that no gene match accounts for. There are 16 amino acids in the CDR3, from cysteine to phenylalanine inclusive. Left in the record is the CDR3 DNA by itself, 48 bases read in frame from the first base. TCRbeta CDR3 regions were amplified from genomic DNA using the immunoSEQ Assay, a bias-controlled multiplex PCR. As for the original processing: The number of nucleated cells in each sample was estimated by amplification of reference gene primers within the assay. Sequence reads were collapsed and filtered to measure the absolute abundance of every unique TCRbeta CDR3 rearrangement. For each sample, productive Simpson clonality was calculated as the square root of Simpson's diversity index over productive rearrangements. TCRdb provides this immuneACCESS table in a form limited to in-frame rearrangements. Some clones are lacking; in checked studies, under half of them reflect an unresolved V gene, and why the rest are absent is not known. V, J and clone size were drawn from that table, and D and trimming were deduced from the DNA. This sample holds approximately 200,000 clones; 87% were observed only once. The ten largest clones capture 1.9% of the sample.

The study at large found these results: The amount of clinical and demographic metadata varied by source and participant and was provided uncurated.

Collaborating institutions collected whole blood in K2EDTA tubes following their own protocols. For TCRbeta analysis, collaborators shipped samples as frozen whole blood, isolated PBMCs, or DNA extracted from either of those sample types. Worth noting for this clone: The antigen it recognizes is unknown. No base qualities exist here, and no much larger clone lies one base off it.

The receptor was isolated from a man aged 35 to 55 with active or convalescent COVID-19. The sequenced sample was peripheral blood. The rearrangement combines TRBV9 with TRBJ2-7; 13 bases in between match TRBD2. Read as DNA, the sequence is TGTGCCAGCAGCGAGGGGACTAGCGGGGCGATCTACGAGCAGTACTTC. Translation gives CASSEGTSGAIYEQYF.